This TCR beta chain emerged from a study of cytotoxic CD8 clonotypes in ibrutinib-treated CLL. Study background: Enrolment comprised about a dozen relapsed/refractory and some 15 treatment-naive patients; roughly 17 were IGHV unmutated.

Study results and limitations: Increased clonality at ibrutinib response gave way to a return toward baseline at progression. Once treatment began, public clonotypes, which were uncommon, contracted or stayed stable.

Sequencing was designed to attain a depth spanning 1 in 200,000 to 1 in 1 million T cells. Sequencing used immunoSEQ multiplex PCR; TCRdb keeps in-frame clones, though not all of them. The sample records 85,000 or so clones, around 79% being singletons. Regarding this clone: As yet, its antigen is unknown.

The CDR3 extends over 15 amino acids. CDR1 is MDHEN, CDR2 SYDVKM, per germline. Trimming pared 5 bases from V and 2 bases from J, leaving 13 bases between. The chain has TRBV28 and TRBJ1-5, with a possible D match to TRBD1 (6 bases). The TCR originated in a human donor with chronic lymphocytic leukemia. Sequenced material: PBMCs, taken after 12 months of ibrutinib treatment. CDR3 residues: CASSIPGGGNQPQHF. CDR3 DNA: TGTGCCAGCAGTATACCGGGGGGCGGCAATCAGCCCCAGCATTTT.